These 28 T cell receptor beta chains share one sample of origin, sequenced in a study of blood T cell repertoires in COVID-19. TCRdb's table, derived via immunoSEQ multiplex PCR, lists solely in-frame clones and lacks some. The sample has 300,000 to 400,000 clones, about 88% seen once. The sequencing input was PBMCs or T cells enriched from blood (not recorded which). Receptor source: a man in his sixties who had recovered from COVID-19.

The chain links TRBV3-1 (or the pseudogene TRBV3-2) to TRBJ1-1, with D perhaps TRBD1 (5 bases). Germline V lookup: CDR1 LGHDT, CDR2 YNNKEL (reference sequence). This CDR3 is built from 13 residues. Trimming left V 4 bases short and J 4 bases short, with 10 bases between. CDR3 DNA sequence: TGTGCCAGCAGCCTAGGGGCGGCCACTGAAGCTTTCTTT. This gives the protein CASSLGAATEAFF.

The chain has TRBV27 and TRBJ1-1; 11 bases are a match to TRBD1. Unmatched junction bases numbered 7, after V lost 8 bases and J lost 5 bases. CDR3 size: 14 residues. Germline V gene data show CDR1 as MNHEY and CDR2 as SMNVEV (reference sequence). CDR3 residues: CASGDRGVVTEAFF. The CDR3 DNA reads as TGTGCCAGCGGGGACAGGGGGGTCGTGACTGAAGCTTTCTTT.

This sequence joins TRBV2 and TRBJ1-6; TRBD1 agrees at 8 bases. CDR1 and CDR2 from the germline V gene are SNHLY and FYNNEI. The CDR3 length is 14 residues. After removal of 1 base from V and 7 bases from J, the junction contained 0 bases not matched to a gene. The CDR3 region has the DNA TGTGCCAGCAGTGAAGGGACAGGGAATTCACCCCTCCACTTT. It is translated as CASSEGTGNSPLHF.

This chain connects TRBV4-1 to TRBJ1-4, with D uncertain. Per the germline V gene, CDR1 is MGHRA and CDR2 is YSYEKL. The length of the CDR3 is 13 residues. The V gene lost 0 bases and the J gene lost 8 bases, with 7 bases spanning the gap. The CDR3 loop reads CASSQDWAEKLFF. In DNA form, the CDR3 reads TGCGCCAGCAGCCAAGATTGGGCGGAAAAACTGTTTTTT.

The count of this clone is one. V and J are TRBV2 and TRBJ1-2; TRBD1 matches 11 bases. Per germline, CDR1 SNHLY and CDR2 FYNNEI. The CDR3 has 16 amino acids. The V gene end was trimmed by 2 bases and the J gene end by 2 bases; junction bases not matched to a gene: 4. The CDR3 reads CASSETRDRGNYGYTF. The CDR3 DNA sequence: TGTGCCAGCAGTGAAACGCGGGACAGGGGGAACTATGGCTACACCTTC.

The count of this clone is one. The rearrangement links TRBV9 to TRBJ2-5; 9 bases are a match to TRBD1. Per germline, CDR1 SGDLS and CDR2 YYNGEE. CDR3 length: 14 residues. With V trimmed by 0 bases and J by 4 bases, 1 base remained unmatched. CDR3 in DNA: TGTGCCAGCAGCGTAGCGACAGGGGGAGAGACCCAGTACTTC. It is translated as CASSVATGGETQYF.

The CDR3 bases are TGTGCCAGCAGCCTGCGGACAGTCGGGCAGCCCCAGCATTTT. This gives the protein CASSLRTVGQPQHF. This chain uses TRBV5-5 with TRBJ1-5; a possible D gene is TRBD1 (6 bases). Per the germline V gene, CDR1 is SGHKS and CDR2 is YYEKEE (reference sequence). The CDR3 sequence is 14 residues long. Trimming took 4 bases from V and 7 from J, leaving 15 bases between them.

The V gene is TRBV29-1, the J gene TRBJ2-3, with D tentatively TRBD1 (5 bases). Trimming shortened V by 3 bases and J by 4 bases, and 14 bases separated the two germline ends. Germline-derived CDR1 and CDR2 are SQVTM and ANQGSEA. The CDR3 has 14 residues. CDR3 DNA: TGCAGCGTTGACAAACCCCAGGGCTCAGATACGCAGTATTTT. As protein: CSVDKPQGSDTQYF.

This clone was recorded only once. V gene TRBV12-3 or TRBV12-4 combines with J gene TRBJ1-2; D remains unclear. The CDR3 runs to 13 residues. The V end lost 3 bases, the J end lost 5 bases, and 10 bases lay between the germline ends. This chain's CDR3 is CASSFGEAYGYTF. As DNA, the CDR3 is TGTGCCAGCAGTTTCGGGGAAGCGTATGGCTACACCTTC.

This sequence joins TRBV5-1 and TRBJ2-7, with D perhaps matching TRBD2 (6 bases). Trimming stripped 2 bases from V and 5 bases from J, with 11 bases between. CDR1 is SGHRS, CDR2 YFSETQ, per germline. CDR3 length equals 13 residues. CDR3 sequence: CASSFNSGDEQYF. The CDR3 DNA sequence: TGCGCCAGCAGCTTCAATTCGGGGGACGAGCAGTACTTC.

This clone was recorded a few times. The chain recombines TRBV5-6 with TRBJ1-2; TRBD1 matches at 7 bases. The CDR3 is made up of 15 amino acids. Germline V lookup: CDR1 SGHDT, CDR2 YYEEEE. The ends lost 3 bases at V and 6 bases at J; junction bases unmatched: 11. The DNA of the CDR3 is TGTGCCAGCAGCTCGAGACCTACAGGGGAGAATGGCTACACCTTC. It specifies CASSSRPTGENGYTF.

V is TRBV6-4 and J is TRBJ2-3; D is perhaps TRBD2 (7 bases). The CDR3 is made up of 16 amino acids. Germline values: CDR1 MRHNA, CDR2 SNTAGT. The germline V and J ends were trimmed by 3 bases and 4 bases, with 17 bases remaining between them. DNA of the CDR3: TGTGCCAGCAGTGAGAGGGGGGGAGGGCCCGCAGATACGCAGTATTTT. Translation gives CASSERGGGPADTQYF.

The chain couples TRBV7-9 to TRBJ2-3; 7 nucleotides agree with TRBD2. The V gene end was trimmed by 5 bases and the J gene end by 0 bases; junction bases not matched to a gene: 14. This CDR3 has 18 amino acids. Germline V gene lookup returns CDR1 SEHNR and CDR2 FQNEAQ (reference sequence). The CDR3 here is CASSPQTEASGSTDTQYF. Written as DNA, the CDR3 is TGTGCCAGCAGCCCCCAGACAGAGGCTAGCGGAAGCACAGATACGCAGTATTTT.

V is TRBV6-6 and J is TRBJ1-5; TRBD1 matches at 9 bases. CDR1 is MNHNY and CDR2 is SVGAGI in the germline V gene (reference sequence). CDR3 length: 16 amino acids. J lost 7 bases, V lost 5 bases, and 12 bases had no gene match. The CDR3, as DNA: TGTGCCAGCAGTCGAGTAGGACAGGGGAGAATACAGCCCCAGCATTTT. Its translation: CASSRVGQGRIQPQHF.

The chain is built from TRBV11-1 and TRBJ1-5; tentative D call: TRBD1 (5 bases). Germline V gene sequence: CDR1 SGHAT, CDR2 FQDESV (reference sequence). The CDR3 runs 15 residues. Deletions cut 7 bases from V and 4 bases from J, with 17 bases between. The CDR3 DNA is TGTGCCAGCATGGGGGAGAGGGAGGAAAATCAGCCCCAGCATTTT. Translation: CASMGEREENQPQHF.

The chain has TRBV3-1 (or the pseudogene TRBV3-2) and TRBJ2-5; TRBD1 matches 11 bases. Germline assignment: CDR1 LGHDT and CDR2 YNNKEL (reference sequence). This CDR3 has 15 residues. V lost 3 bases, J lost 2 bases, and 2 bases stayed unmatched. This CDR3 is CASSQGQGVQETQYF. The CDR3 coding sequence is TGTGCCAGCAGCCAGGGACAGGGGGTTCAAGAGACCCAGTACTTC.

J is TRBJ2-1 and V is TRBV27; 9 bases map to TRBD1. The CDR3 is 15 residues long. Germline V gene lookup returns CDR1 MNHEY and CDR2 SMNVEV (reference sequence). The V gene end was trimmed by 5 bases and the J gene end by 7 bases; junction bases not matched to a gene: 9. CDR3 sequence: CASSPGTGKRNEQFF. In DNA, the CDR3 is TGTGCCAGCAGTCCTGGGACAGGGAAGAGGAATGAGCAGTTCTTC.

A word on this clone: Other DNA sequences in the same sample also yield this CDR3. The chain employs TRBV5-6 and TRBJ1-2; D remains ambiguous. V was pared by 2 bases and J by 3 bases, with 5 bases between. Germline values: CDR1 SGHDT, CDR2 YYEEEE. This CDR3 contains 12 residues. In DNA, the CDR3 is TGTGCCAGCAGCTTAACAGACTATGGCTACACCTTC. This encodes CASSLTDYGYTF.

This sequence joins TRBV10-1 and TRBJ1-5; D is unclear. V lost 2 bases and J 9 bases, leaving 8 bases between the germline ends. In germline, CDR1 is WNHNN, CDR2 SYGVQD (reference sequence). The CDR3 runs 12 residues. CDR3 sequence: CASSEGLPPQHF. CDR3 coding DNA: TGCGCCAGCAGTGAGGGACTGCCGCCCCAGCATTTT.

The J gene is TRBJ2-3, the V gene TRBV7-9, with D perhaps TRBD2 (6 bases). The CDR3 sequence is 15 residues long. V lost 5 bases and J lost 1, with 13 bases in between. Germline CDR1 and CDR2: SEHNR and FQNEAQ (reference sequence). In nucleotides, the CDR3 is TGTGCCAGCAGCCTAACCGGGACTCGCACAGATACGCAGTATTTT. It translates to CASSLTGTRTDTQYF. The full variable domain, rest sourced from reference TRBV7-9 and TRBJ2-3, is DTGVSQNPRHKITKRGQNVTFRCDPISEHNRLYWYRQTLGQGPEFLTYFQNEAQLEKSRLLSDRFSAERPKGSFSTLEIQRTEQGDSAMYLCASSLTGTRTDTQYFGPGTRLTVL.

The chain links TRBV7-3 to TRBJ1-1; TRBD1 matches 8 bases. The CDR3 covers 14 residues. Losses at the gene ends were 4 bases for V and 10 bases for J; bases not matched to a gene: 11. Germline V gene data show CDR1 as SGHTA and CDR2 as FQGTGA. CDR3 bases: TGTGCCAGCAGCTCATCCGGGACAGGCTGGAGAGCTTTCTTT. This sequence encodes CASSSSGTGWRAFF.

V is TRBV6-5 and J is TRBJ2-7, with D tentatively TRBD1 (5 bases). In germline, CDR1 is MNHEY, CDR2 SVGAGI. The CDR3 sequence is 14 residues long. Trimming left V 4 bases short and J 1 base short, with 11 bases between. The CDR3 protein is CASSSLDSSYEQYF. In DNA, the CDR3 is TGTGCCAGCAGTTCCCTAGACAGTTCCTACGAGCAGTACTTC.

The V gene is TRBV30, the J gene TRBJ2-7; no firm D call. CDR1 and CDR2 (germline): GTSNPN, SVGIG (reference sequence). The CDR3 sequence is 12 residues long. V gave up 2 bases and J gave up 5 bases, with 10 bases separating them. CDR3 protein: CAWSISWHEQYF. In DNA, the CDR3 is TGTGCCTGGAGTATAAGTTGGCACGAGCAGTACTTC.

CDR3 in amino acids: CASSQQSTGELFF. The CDR3, as DNA: TGTGCCAGCAGCCAACAGAGCACCGGGGAGCTGTTTTTT. This sequence joins TRBV27 and TRBJ2-2; D is ambiguous. This CDR3 is 13 amino acids long. Germline CDR1 and CDR2: MNHEY and SMNVEV (reference sequence). V gave up 6 bases and J gave up 4 bases, with 9 bases separating them.

The V and J genes are TRBV9 and TRBJ2-3; 10 bases are shared with TRBD2. This CDR3 spans 16 amino acids. The germline CDR1 and CDR2 sequences are SGDLS and YYNGEE. Unmatched junction bases numbered 10, after V lost 4 bases and J lost 5 bases. CDR3 in amino acids: CASSKSGGALVDTQYF. CDR3 nucleotide sequence: TGTGCCAGCAGCAAGAGCGGGGGGGCCTTGGTAGATACGCAGTATTTT.

This clone came up once. CDR3 DNA sequence: TGTGCCAGCAGCACTTTACAGGGGCGGAGTGGCTACACCTTC. Amino acid sequence: CASSTLQGRSGYTF. This sequence joins TRBV27 and TRBJ1-2, with 7 bases fitting TRBD1. Germline assignment: CDR1 MNHEY and CDR2 SMNVEV (reference sequence). Trimming removed 6 bases from V and 7 bases from J; junction bases left unmatched: 11. The CDR3 loop spans 14 amino acids.

V and J are TRBV30 and TRBJ1-2; the match to TRBD1 covers 8 bases. The CDR3 sequence is 13 residues long. The J segment lost 7 bases and the V segment lost 1 base, leaving 5 bases of the junction unmatched. Germline CDR1 reads GTSNPN; CDR2 reads SVGIG (reference sequence). In DNA form, the CDR3 reads TGTGCCTGGAGTGAGGACAGGGTGGGTGGCTACACCTTC. Amino acids: CAWSEDRVGGYTF.

To note about this clone: Other DNA variants within this sample encode the same CDR3. V is TRBV19 and J is TRBJ2-2; D possibly corresponds to TRBD2 (5 bases). CDR3 length: 14 amino acids. The germline V gene encodes CDR1 LNHDA and CDR2 SQIVND (reference sequence). With 3 bases removed from V and 2 bases from J, the gap between germline ends came to 7 bases. The DNA of the CDR3 is TGTGCCAGTAGTATTGGGAGAAACACCGGGGAGCTGTTTTTT. This sequence encodes CASSIGRNTGELFF.